This T cell receptor (beta chain) was identified in a study of long-term antiretroviral therapy in people with HIV. On this clone: What it recognizes is unknown.

They ran version v3.0 of the immunoSEQ assay at survey level. What sequencing targeted per sample was about 35,000-50,000 T-cell genomes. Clones were sequenced by immunoSEQ multiplex PCR, and TCRdb holds only the in-frame ones, with some missing. Altogether 25,000 to 40,000 clones are present, 70% to 90% being singletons, with the ten largest covering 13%. Germline V CDR1 and CDR2: KGHSH, LQKENI. The CDR3 sequence is 15 residues long. V was cut by 6 bases and J by 0 bases, with 13 bases left in between. Study results and caveats: Investigators report no available data on ART adherence, viral resistance or therapy changes.

This sample comprised unsorted PBMCs, obtained 1.1 years after starting antiretroviral therapy. The TCR comes from a man between 18 and 29 years old with HIV. The chain links TRBV18 to TRBJ2-3; D uncertain. CDR3 in DNA: TGTGCCAGCTCCCCTTCCGGCGTGAGCACAGATACGCAGTATTTT. As protein: CASSPSGVSTDTQYF.